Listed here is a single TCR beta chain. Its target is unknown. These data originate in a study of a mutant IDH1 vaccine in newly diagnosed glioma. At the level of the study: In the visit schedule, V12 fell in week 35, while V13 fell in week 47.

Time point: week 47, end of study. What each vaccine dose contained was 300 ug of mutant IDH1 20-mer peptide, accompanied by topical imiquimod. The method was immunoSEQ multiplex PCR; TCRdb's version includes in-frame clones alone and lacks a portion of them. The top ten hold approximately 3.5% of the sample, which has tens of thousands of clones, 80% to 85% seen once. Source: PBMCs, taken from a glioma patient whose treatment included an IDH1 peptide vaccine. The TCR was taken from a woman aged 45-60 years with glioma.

The CDR3 DNA reads TGCAGTGCTAGAGATAGAGATGAGCAGTTCTTC. Its translation is CSARDRDEQFF. V and J are TRBV20-1 and TRBJ2-1; no reliable D call. Germline CDR1 reads DFQATT; CDR2 reads SNEGSKA (reference sequence). The CDR3 spans 11 residues. The V end was cut by 0 bases, the J end by 8 bases, with 5 bases between.